This TCR beta chain was identified in a study of Graves' ophthalmopathy and Graves' hyperthyroidism. Across the study: Where ophthalmopathy was absent within 18 months of follow-up, hyperthyroidism was stable.

TCR beta CDR3 amplification used RNA transcripts. The library came from an HTBI-primed first-round RT-PCR and a second-round multiplex PCR. TCRdb reanalysed the multiplex PCR reads using MiXCR and keeps one entry per CDR3 protein. The sample lists around 1.1 million distinct CDR3 sequences, about 40% occurring once. In this sample, this clonotype turned up many times. Its antigen is not identified. Patients newly diagnosed with hyperthyroidism, under 2 months' duration, were aged 18 to 65, the study reports. Pregnant or lactating patients and those with other autoimmune diseases or uncontrolled infections were excluded. There are 14 residues in the CDR3. V was pared by 3 bases and J by 3 bases, with 11 bases between. Germline CDR1 is SGHVS and CDR2 is FNYEAQ. General study points: Between ophthalmopathy and stable hyperthyroidism, a 13-signature model drew a separation with nearly 90% sensitivity and around 80% specificity.

Specimen: peripheral blood or thyroid tissue (not recorded which). This chain uses TRBV7-6 with TRBJ2-5; D could derive from TRBD1 or TRBD2 (6 bases each). This receptor was identified in an adult man with Graves' hyperthyroidism. The CDR3 coding sequence is TGTGCCAGCAGCTTCGGGGGCCGGGAAGAGACCCAGTACTTC. Protein product: CASSFGGREETQYF.